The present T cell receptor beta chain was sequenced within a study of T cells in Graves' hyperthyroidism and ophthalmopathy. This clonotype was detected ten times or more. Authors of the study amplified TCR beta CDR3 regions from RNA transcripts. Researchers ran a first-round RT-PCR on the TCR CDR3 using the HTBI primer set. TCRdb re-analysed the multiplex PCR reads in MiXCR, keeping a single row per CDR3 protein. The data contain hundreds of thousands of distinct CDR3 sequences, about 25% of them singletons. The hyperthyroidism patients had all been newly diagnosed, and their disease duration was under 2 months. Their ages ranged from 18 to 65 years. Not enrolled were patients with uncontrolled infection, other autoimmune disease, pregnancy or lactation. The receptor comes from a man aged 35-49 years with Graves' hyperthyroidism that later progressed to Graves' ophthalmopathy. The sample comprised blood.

Written as DNA, the CDR3 is TGCGCCAGCAGGATCCAAGAGACCCAGTACTTC. Its translation is CASRIQETQYF. This rearrangement joins TRBV5-1 to TRBJ2-5; D unresolved. The CDR3 totals 11 residues. V was shortened by 5 bases and J by 1 base, with 3 bases between the two germline ends. Germline values: CDR1 SGHRS, CDR2 YFSETQ.